A single sample gave rise to the 25 T cell receptor beta chains below, sequenced in a study of T cells in Graves' hyperthyroidism and ophthalmopathy. Using RNA transcripts as the source, TCR beta CDR3 regions were amplified. In the first-round RT-PCR of the TCR CDR3, the HTBI primer set was used. TCRdb itself ran the multiplex PCR reads through MiXCR, one entry per CDR3 protein. The repertoire holds about 610,000 distinct CDR3 sequences, with roughly 15% as singletons. Sequenced input: blood. The origin of the receptors is a woman aged 40 to 50 with Graves' ophthalmopathy.

CDR3 DNA: TGCGCCAGCAGCCTCGCTTCCTTGGAGACCCAGTACTTC. It translates to CASSLASLETQYF. The chain recombines TRBV5-1 with TRBJ2-5; D unclear. V lost 4 bases and J 5 bases, leaving 12 bases between the germline ends. Germline CDR1 is SGHRS and CDR2 is YFSETQ. The CDR3 contains 13 residues.

This clonotype has just a few counts. This chain uses TRBV19 with TRBJ1-1; D is possibly TRBD1 (6 bases). V lost 9 bases and J lost 2, with 19 bases in between. The CDR3 loop spans 15 amino acids. CDR1 is LNHDA, CDR2 SQIVND, per germline (reference sequence). The CDR3 nucleotides read TGTGCCAGCCACACAGGCGGGGGGGGCAACACTGAAGCTTTCTTT. This gives the protein CASHTGGGGNTEAFF.

The rearrangement uses TRBV28 and TRBJ1-3; 12 bases fit TRBD1. The CDR3 sequence is 18 residues long. V shed 6 bases and J 4 bases; nucleotides not matched to a gene: 13. Germline loops: CDR1 MDHEN, CDR2 SYDVKM. CDR3 sequence (DNA): TGTGCCAGCAGCTCGGGACAGGGGGCTTTCTCTGGAGGAAACACCATATATTTT. Protein sequence: CASSSGQGAFSGGNTIYF.

This chain uses TRBV7-9 with TRBJ1-1, with D perhaps matching TRBD1 (6 bases). CDR1 and CDR2 from the germline V gene are SEHNR and FQNEAQ (reference sequence). The CDR3 runs 11 residues. The V end lost 5 bases, the J end lost 7 bases, and 8 bases lay between the germline ends. The CDR3 coding sequence is TGTGCCAGCAGCAAGGGGGGTGAAGCTTTCTTT. Translated: CASSKGGEAFF.

This clonotype was counted ten times or more. The CDR3 spells CASSLGRVPTEAFF. CDR3 in DNA: TGTGCCAGCAGTCTAGGGAGGGTACCGACTGAAGCTTTCTTT. The genes are TRBV28 and TRBJ1-1; no clear D. In germline, CDR1 is MDHEN, CDR2 SYDVKM. The CDR3 totals 14 residues. The V and J ends lost 5 bases and 5 bases respectively, with 15 bases between them.

V gene TRBV10-2 combines with J gene TRBJ2-7; the D gene could be TRBD1 or TRBD2 (7 bases each). Germline CDR1 and CDR2: WSHSY and SAAADI. This CDR3 has 13 residues. Trimming pared 8 bases from V and 1 base from J, leaving 12 bases between. In nucleotides, the CDR3 is TGCGCCAGCGGGGAGGGACAGTCCTACGAGCAGTACTTC. Translated: CASGEGQSYEQYF.

This clonotype was observed a handful of times. The gene calls are TRBV6-1 and TRBJ2-5; the D is unclear. CDR3 length: 13 amino acids. V gave up 7 bases and J gave up 2 bases, with 11 bases separating them. From germline, CDR1 is MNHNS and CDR2 SASEGT. The CDR3 loop reads CASTLDLQETQYF. CDR3 nucleotides: TGTGCCAGCACCCTTGACTTACAAGAGACCCAGTACTTC.

In this sample, this clonotype turned up many times. This rearrangement joins TRBV19 to TRBJ2-7; 7 bases fit TRBD2. Trimming removed 6 bases from V and 2 bases from J; junction bases left unmatched: 22. CDR3 length: 19 amino acids. The germline V gene encodes CDR1 LNHDA and CDR2 SQIVND (reference sequence). CDR3 residues: CASSQFPGTNPMSTYEQYF. The CDR3 DNA reads TGTGCCAGTAGCCAATTTCCCGGGACTAACCCCATGAGCACCTACGAGCAGTACTTC.

This clonotype was seen a handful of times. The chain combines TRBV5-1 with TRBJ2-2; perhaps TRBD2 as D (5 bases). CDR1 is SGHRS, CDR2 YFSETQ, per germline. The CDR3 spans 17 residues. Trimming took off 7 bases at V and 2 bases at J, with 21 bases between the two ends. For the CDR3, the DNA is TGCGCCAGCCGTGTTTTTAGCGCCTACGTTAACACCGGGGAGCTGTTTTTT. Its protein product is CASRVFSAYVNTGELFF.

The table lists this clonotype with many counts. Here the CDR3 reads CASSLRIDYGYTF. Here the CDR3 DNA reads TGTGCCAGCAGTCTTCGCATAGACTATGGCTACACCTTC. The chain combines TRBV12-3 or TRBV12-4 with TRBJ1-2; no definite D call. V lost 5 bases and J lost 3, with 10 bases in between. The CDR3 is 13 amino acids.

This clonotype was observed at least ten times. The chain uses TRBV24-1 and TRBJ2-5, with 10 bases identical to TRBD1. The length of the CDR3 is 15 residues. Per germline, CDR1 KGHDR and CDR2 SFDVKD. Trimming took 7 bases from V and 5 from J; bases not matched to a gene: 9. CDR3 in DNA: TGTGCCACCAGCGAGGGGACAGGGGAAGCGGAGACCCAGTACTTC. Residues: CATSEGTGEAETQYF.

This clonotype was detected a few times. CDR3 amino acids: CASRGAESNTGELFF. The CDR3, as DNA: TGTGCCAGCAGGGGGGCCGAATCGAACACCGGGGAGCTGTTTTTT. V and J are TRBV6-1 and TRBJ2-2, with D possibly TRBD1 on 6 matching bases. This CDR3 is 15 amino acids long. Per the germline V gene, CDR1 is MNHNS and CDR2 is SASEGT. Trimming cost V 6 bases and J 0 bases, with 11 bases left between them.

The chain recombines TRBV30 with TRBJ2-7; tentative D call: TRBD2 (6 bases). Germline assignment: CDR1 GTSNPN and CDR2 SVGIG (reference sequence). Trimming pared 4 bases from V and 3 bases from J, leaving 10 bases between. There are 12 residues in the CDR3. This CDR3 reads CAWMGGGYEQYF. CDR3 DNA: TGTGCCTGGATGGGGGGTGGCTACGAGCAGTACTTC.

As regards this clonotype: Germline is not matched at one junction end, which may reflect a read error. The chain joins TRBV24-1 to TRBJ2-2; weak D call: TRBD2 (6 bases). Germline assignment: CDR1 KGHDR and CDR2 SFDVKD. The CDR3 runs 17 residues. CDR3 in amino acids: CATIDWSGTPSSGELFF. The DNA of the CDR3 is TGTGCCACCATTGATTGGTCCGGGACTCCGTCGTCCGGGGAGCTGTTTTTT.

This clonotype has more than one count but fewer than ten. This chain links TRBV5-1 with TRBJ2-1, with 10 bases identical to TRBD2. CDR1 SGHRS and CDR2 YFSETQ come from the germline V gene. This CDR3 region has 14 residues. V lost 4 bases, J lost 8 bases, and 6 bases stayed unmatched. CDR3 sequence (DNA): TGCGCCAGCAGCCCCGGGACTAGCGATCATGAGCAGTTCTTC. This codes for CASSPGTSDHEQFF.

V gene TRBV5-5 combines with J gene TRBJ1-5; D is unclear. The CDR3 extends over 13 amino acids. V lost 7 bases and J lost 1, with 9 bases in between. Germline V CDR1 and CDR2: SGHKS, YYEKEE (reference sequence). The CDR3 loop reads CASQAGSNQPQHF. CDR3 DNA: TGTGCCAGCCAGGCTGGGAGCAATCAGCCCCAGCATTTT.

A few counts support this clonotype. The genes are TRBV20-1 and TRBJ2-3; D is uncertain. Trimming left V 7 bases short and J 4 bases short, with 12 bases between. The CDR3 extends over 12 amino acids. Looked up from germline, CDR1 is DFQATT and CDR2 is SNEGSKA (reference sequence). The CDR3 bases are TGCAGTGTCGAAGCAGAAGCAGATACGCAGTATTTT. It yields the protein CSVEAEADTQYF.

This clonotype appeared many times. J is TRBJ2-5 and V is TRBV7-9; D is unresolved. The CDR3 is 15 amino acids. Germline CDR1 reads SEHNR; CDR2 reads FQNEAQ (reference sequence). V lost 2 bases and J 1 base, leaving 11 bases between the germline ends. The chain's CDR3 is CASSLSERFQETQYF. CDR3 DNA: TGTGCCAGCAGCTTATCCGAAAGGTTCCAAGAGACCCAGTACTTC.

This clonotype was seen repeatedly, ten times or more. The V call is TRBV12-3 or TRBV12-4, the J call TRBJ1-5; D might be TRBD1 (5 bases). V gave up 10 bases and J gave up 7 bases, with 20 bases separating them. The CDR3 contains 14 residues. The CDR3 DNA is TGTGCCACGTCCGACCCGGGGCATAGACAGCCCCAGCATTTT. It yields the protein CATSDPGHRQPQHF.

Note on this clonotype: This clone may be a read error of a much larger clone one base away. The CDR3 carries no conserved terminal phenylalanine or tryptophan, so it likely arises from a read error. V usage is TRBV12-5 and J usage is TRBJ1-2; D uncertain. There are 9 residues in the CDR3. The ends were cut back, 9 bases at V and 7 bases at J, with 6 bases in the middle. CDR1 is LGHNT, CDR2 FRNRAP, per germline. In DNA form, the CDR3 reads TGTGCTAGGCGCCGTGGCTACACCCTC. The encoded protein is CARRRGYTL.

The sample holds many counts of this clonotype. V usage is TRBV27 and J usage is TRBJ1-5; no reliable D call. This CDR3 contains 13 residues. Trimming cost V 2 bases and J 4 bases, with 6 bases left between them. Germline CDR1 MNHEY, CDR2 SMNVEV (reference sequence). The CDR3 DNA follows: TGTGCCAGCAGTTTAATGTCGAATCAGCCCCAGCATTTT. This sequence encodes CASSLMSNQPQHF.

This clonotype was seen only a few times. A clone one base away is much larger, so this may be a read error. The rearrangement joins TRBV12-3 or TRBV12-4 to TRBJ1-1; D is unclear. The CDR3 spans 13 residues. CDR3 sequence reads: CASGLRQNTEAFF. The DNA for the CDR3 is TGTGCCAGCGGTTTGAGACAGAACACTGAAGCTTTCTTT.

The J gene is TRBJ2-4, the V gene TRBV12-3 or TRBV12-4, with 9 positions matching TRBD1. Trimming took 1 base from V and 8 from J; bases not matched to a gene: 9. The length of the CDR3 is 16 residues. This chain's CDR3 is CASSLDPGTGFDIQYF. In DNA, the CDR3 is TGTGCCAGCAGTTTAGACCCGGGGACAGGGTTTGACATTCAGTACTTC.

This clonotype was found a few times. J is TRBJ1-1 and V is TRBV6-5; D not resolved. The CDR3 runs to 14 residues. From germline, CDR1 is MNHEY and CDR2 SVGAGI. With 4 bases removed from V and 4 bases from J, the gap between germline ends came to 13 bases. The CDR3 bases are TGTGCCAGCAGTTCCAACGTCCGAGGCACTGAAGCTTTCTTT. It translates to CASSSNVRGTEAFF.

This clonotype was observed at least ten times. The chain joins TRBV20-1 to TRBJ1-2; the D gene is possibly TRBD1 (5 bases). Trimming removed 3 bases at V and 2 bases at J, with 10 bases between. CDR3 size: 13 residues. Per germline, CDR1 DFQATT and CDR2 SNEGSKA (reference sequence). The DNA of the CDR3 is TGCAGTGCTAGCCGGGACGGAAACTATGGCTACACCTTC. It yields the protein CSASRDGNYGYTF.